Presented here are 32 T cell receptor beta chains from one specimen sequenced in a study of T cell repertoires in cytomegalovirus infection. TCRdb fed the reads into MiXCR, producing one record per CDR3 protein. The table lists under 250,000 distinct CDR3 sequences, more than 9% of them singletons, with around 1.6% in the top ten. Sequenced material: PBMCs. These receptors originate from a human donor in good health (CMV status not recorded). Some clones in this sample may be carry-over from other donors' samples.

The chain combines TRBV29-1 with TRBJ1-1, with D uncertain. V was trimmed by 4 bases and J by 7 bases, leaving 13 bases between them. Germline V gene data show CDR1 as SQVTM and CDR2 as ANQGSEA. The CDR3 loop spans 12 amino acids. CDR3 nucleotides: TGCAGCGTTGTTATCAGGAGGAGTGAAGCTTTCTTT. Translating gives CSVVIRRSEAFF.

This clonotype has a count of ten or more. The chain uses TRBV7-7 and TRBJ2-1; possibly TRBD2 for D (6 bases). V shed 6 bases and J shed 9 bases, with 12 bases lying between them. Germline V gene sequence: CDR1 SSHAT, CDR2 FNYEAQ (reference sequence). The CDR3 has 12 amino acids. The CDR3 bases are TGTGCCAGCAGTCTCGAGGAGGGTGAGCAGTTCTTC. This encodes CASSLEEGEQFF.

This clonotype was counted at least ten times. The CDR3 loop is CASSSRQGFQIQYF. In DNA, the CDR3 is TGTGCCAGCAGCTCCAGACAGGGTTTTCAGATTCAGTACTTC. The V and J genes are TRBV7-2 and TRBJ2-4; 7 bases map to TRBD1. J gave up 10 bases and V 4 bases, and 10 bases lay outside the gene matches. The CDR3 is made up of 14 amino acids. The germline gives CDR1 SGHTA, CDR2 FQGNSA. Complete variable domain (other parts from reference TRBV7-2 and TRBJ2-4): GAGVSQSPSNKVTEKGKDVELRCDPISGHTALYWYRQSLGQGLEFLIYFQGNSAPDKSGLPSDRFSAERTGGSVSTLTIQRTQQEDSAVYLCASSSRQGFQIQYFGAGTRLSVL.

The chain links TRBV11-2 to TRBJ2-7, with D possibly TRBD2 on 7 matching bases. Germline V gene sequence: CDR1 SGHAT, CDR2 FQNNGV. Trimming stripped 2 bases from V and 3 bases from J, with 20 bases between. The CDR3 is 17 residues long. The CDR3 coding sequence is TGTGCCAGCAGCTTATTGTTCGGGGGGCCGGTGGGCTACGAGCAGTACTTC. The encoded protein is CASSLLFGGPVGYEQYF.

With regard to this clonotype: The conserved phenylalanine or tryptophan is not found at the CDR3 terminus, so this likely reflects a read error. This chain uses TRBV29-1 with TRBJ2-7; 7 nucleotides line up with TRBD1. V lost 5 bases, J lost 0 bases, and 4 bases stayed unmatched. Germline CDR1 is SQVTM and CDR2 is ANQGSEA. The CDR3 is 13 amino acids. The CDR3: CSVSTGTSYEQYL. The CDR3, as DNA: TGCAGCGTTTCGACAGGGACCTCCTACGAGCAGTACCTC.

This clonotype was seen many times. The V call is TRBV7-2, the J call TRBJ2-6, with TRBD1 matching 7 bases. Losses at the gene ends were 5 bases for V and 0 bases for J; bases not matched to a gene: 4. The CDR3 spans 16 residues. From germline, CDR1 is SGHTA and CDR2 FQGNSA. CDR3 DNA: TGTGCCAGCAGCAGGGACAGAAGCTCTGGGGCCAACGTCCTGACTTTC. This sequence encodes CASSRDRSSGANVLTF. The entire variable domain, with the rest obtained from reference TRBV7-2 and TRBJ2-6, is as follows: GAGVSQSPSNKVTEKGKDVELRCDPISGHTALYWYRQSLGQGLEFLIYFQGNSAPDKSGLPSDRFSAERTGGSVSTLTIQRTQQEDSAVYLCASSRDRSSGANVLTFGAGSRLTVL.

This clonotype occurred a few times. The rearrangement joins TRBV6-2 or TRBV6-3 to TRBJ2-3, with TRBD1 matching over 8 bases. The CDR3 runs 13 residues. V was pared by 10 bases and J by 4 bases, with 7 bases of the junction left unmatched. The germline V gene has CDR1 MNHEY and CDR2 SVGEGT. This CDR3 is CATGQGVSDTQYF. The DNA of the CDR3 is TGTGCCACCGGACAGGGAGTTTCAGATACGCAGTATTTT.

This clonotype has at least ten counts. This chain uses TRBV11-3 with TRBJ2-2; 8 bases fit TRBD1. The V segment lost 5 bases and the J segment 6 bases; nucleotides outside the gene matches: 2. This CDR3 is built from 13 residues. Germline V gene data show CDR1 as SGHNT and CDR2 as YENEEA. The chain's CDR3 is CASSNRGAGELFF. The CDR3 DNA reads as TGTGCCAGCAGCAACAGGGGGGCCGGGGAGCTGTTTTTT. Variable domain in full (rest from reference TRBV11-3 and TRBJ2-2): EAGVVQSPRYKIIEKKQPVAFWCNPISGHNTLYWYLQNLGQGPELLIRYENEEAVDDSQLPKDRFSAERLKGVDSTLKIQPAELGDSAVYLCASSNRGAGELFFGEGSRLTVL.

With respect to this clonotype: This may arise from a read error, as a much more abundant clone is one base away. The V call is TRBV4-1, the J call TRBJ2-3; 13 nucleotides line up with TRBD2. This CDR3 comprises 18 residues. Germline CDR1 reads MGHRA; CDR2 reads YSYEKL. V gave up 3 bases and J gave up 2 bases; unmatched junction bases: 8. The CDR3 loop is CASSQETSGRSDTDTQYF. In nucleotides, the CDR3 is TGCGCCAGCAGCCAGGAGACTAGCGGGAGGAGCGACACAGATACGCAGTATTTT.

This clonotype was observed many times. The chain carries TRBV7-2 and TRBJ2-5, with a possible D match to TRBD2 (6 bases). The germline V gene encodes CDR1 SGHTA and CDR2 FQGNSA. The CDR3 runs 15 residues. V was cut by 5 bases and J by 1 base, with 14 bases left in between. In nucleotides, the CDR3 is TGTGCCAGCAGCCTGACTAGGACTCTCCAAGAGACCCAGTACTTC. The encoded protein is CASSLTRTLQETQYF.

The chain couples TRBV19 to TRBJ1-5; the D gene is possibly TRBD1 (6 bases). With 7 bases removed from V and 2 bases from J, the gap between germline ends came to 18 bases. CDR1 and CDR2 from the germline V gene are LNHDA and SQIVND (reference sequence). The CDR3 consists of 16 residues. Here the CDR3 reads CASNPDGGLGNQPQHF. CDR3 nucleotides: TGTGCCAGTAACCCGGACGGGGGGCTTGGCAATCAGCCCCAGCATTTT. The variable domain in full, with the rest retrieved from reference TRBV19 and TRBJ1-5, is DGGITQSPKYLFRKEGQNVTLSCEQNLNHDAMYWYRQDPGQGLRLIYYSQIVNDFQKGDIAEGYSVSREKKESFPLTVTSAQKNPTAFYLCASNPDGGLGNQPQHFGDGTRLSIL.

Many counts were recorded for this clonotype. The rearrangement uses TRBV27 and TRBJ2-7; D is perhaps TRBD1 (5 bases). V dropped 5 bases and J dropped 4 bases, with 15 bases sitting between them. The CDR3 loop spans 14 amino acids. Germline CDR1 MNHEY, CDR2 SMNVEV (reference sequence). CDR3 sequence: CASSKQVPLYEQYF. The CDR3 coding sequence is TGTGCCAGCAGTAAACAGGTTCCCTTGTACGAGCAGTACTTC.

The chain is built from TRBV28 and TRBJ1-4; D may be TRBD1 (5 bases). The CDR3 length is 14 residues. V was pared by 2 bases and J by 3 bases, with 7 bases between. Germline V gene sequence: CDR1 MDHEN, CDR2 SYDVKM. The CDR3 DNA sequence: TGTGCCAGCAGTTTACAGGGCTCTAATGAAAAACTGTTTTTT. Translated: CASSLQGSNEKLFF.

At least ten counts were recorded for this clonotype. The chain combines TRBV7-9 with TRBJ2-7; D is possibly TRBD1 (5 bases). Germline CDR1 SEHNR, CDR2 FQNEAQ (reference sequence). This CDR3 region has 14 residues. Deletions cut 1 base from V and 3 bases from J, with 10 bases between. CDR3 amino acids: CASSLGAGNYEQYF. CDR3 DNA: TGTGCCAGCAGCTTAGGAGCAGGGAACTACGAGCAGTACTTC.

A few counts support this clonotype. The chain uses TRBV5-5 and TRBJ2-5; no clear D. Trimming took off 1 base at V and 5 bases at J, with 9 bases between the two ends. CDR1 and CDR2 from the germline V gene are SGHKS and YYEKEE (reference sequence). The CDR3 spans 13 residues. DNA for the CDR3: TGTGCCAGCAGCTTGATGGGATCTGAGACCCAGTACTTC. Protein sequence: CASSLMGSETQYF.

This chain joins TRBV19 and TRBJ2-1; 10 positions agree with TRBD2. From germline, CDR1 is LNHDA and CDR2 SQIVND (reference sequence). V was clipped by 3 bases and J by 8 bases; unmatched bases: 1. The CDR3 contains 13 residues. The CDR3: CASSIGLADEQFF. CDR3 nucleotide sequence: TGTGCCAGTAGTATTGGACTAGCGGATGAGCAGTTCTTC.

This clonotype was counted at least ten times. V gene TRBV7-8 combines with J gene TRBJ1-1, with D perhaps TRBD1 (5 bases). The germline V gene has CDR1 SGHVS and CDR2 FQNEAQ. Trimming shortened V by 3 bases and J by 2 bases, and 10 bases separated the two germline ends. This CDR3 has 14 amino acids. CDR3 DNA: TGTGCCAGCAGCTTGGGACCGTTAAACACTGAAGCTTTCTTT. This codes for CASSLGPLNTEAFF.

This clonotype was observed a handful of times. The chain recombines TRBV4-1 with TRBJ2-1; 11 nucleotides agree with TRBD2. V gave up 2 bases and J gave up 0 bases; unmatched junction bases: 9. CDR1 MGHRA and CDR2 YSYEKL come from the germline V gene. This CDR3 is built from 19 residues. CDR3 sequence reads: CASSQRLAGFGSSYNEQFF. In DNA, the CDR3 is TGCGCCAGCAGCCAACGACTAGCGGGATTCGGGAGCTCCTACAATGAGCAGTTCTTC.

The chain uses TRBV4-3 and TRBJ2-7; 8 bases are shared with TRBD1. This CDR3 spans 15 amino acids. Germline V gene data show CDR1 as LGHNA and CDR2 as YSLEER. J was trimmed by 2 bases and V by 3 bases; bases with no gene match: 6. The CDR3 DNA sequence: TGCGCCAGCAGCCACAGACAGGGGATTGCCTACGAGCAGTACTTC. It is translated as CASSHRQGIAYEQYF.

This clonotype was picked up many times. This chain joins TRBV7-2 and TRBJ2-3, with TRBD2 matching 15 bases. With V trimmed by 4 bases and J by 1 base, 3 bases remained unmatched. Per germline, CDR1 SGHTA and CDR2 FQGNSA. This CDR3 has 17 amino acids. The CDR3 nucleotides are TGTGCCAGCAGCTCCCGGACTAGCGGGAGGGGCACAGATACGCAGTATTTT. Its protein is CASSSRTSGRGTDTQYF.

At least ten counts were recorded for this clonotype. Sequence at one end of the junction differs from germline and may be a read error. CDR3 bases: TGTGCCAGCAGCTTAGTAGGGACACCTGCATTC. Its protein is CASSLVGTPAF. The V call is TRBV7-2, the J call TRBJ2-7; a possible D gene is TRBD1 (6 bases). The CDR3 contains 11 residues. The germline V gene has CDR1 SGHTA and CDR2 FQGNSA.

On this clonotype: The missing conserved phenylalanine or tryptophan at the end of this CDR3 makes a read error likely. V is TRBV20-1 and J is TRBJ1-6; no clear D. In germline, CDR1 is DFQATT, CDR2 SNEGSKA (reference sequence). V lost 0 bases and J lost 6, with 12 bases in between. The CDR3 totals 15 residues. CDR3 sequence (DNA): TGCAGTGCTAGAGATCCGCAACGGATTAATTCACCCCTCCACTCT. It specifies CSARDPQRINSPLHS.

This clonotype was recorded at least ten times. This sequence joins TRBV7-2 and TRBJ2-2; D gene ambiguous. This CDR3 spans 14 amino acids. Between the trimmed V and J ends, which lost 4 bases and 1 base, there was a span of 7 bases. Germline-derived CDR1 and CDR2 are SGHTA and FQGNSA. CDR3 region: CASSSTRNTGELFF. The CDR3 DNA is TGTGCCAGCAGCTCTACGAGGAACACCGGGGAGCTGTTTTTT.

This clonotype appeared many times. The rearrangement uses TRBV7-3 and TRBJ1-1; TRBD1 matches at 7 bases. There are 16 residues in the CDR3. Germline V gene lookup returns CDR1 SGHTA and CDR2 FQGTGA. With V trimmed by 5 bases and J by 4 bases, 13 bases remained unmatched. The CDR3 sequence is CASSPRQGGLGTEAFF. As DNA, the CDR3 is TGTGCCAGCAGCCCCCGACAGGGAGGATTGGGCACTGAAGCTTTCTTT. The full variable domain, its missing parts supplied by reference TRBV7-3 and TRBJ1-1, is GAGVSQTPSNKVTEKGKYVELRCDPISGHTALYWYRQSLGQGPEFLIYFQGTGAADDSGLPNDRFFAVRPEGSVSTLKIQRTERGDSAVYLCASSPRQGGLGTEAFFGQGTRLTVV.

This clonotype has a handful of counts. CDR3 DNA sequence: TGTGCCAGCAGCCCACAATCATTGAACACTGAAGCTTTCTTT. Translation gives CASSPQSLNTEAFF. V and J are TRBV2 and TRBJ1-1; D ambiguous. The V and J ends lost 6 bases and 0 bases respectively, with 11 bases between them. The length of the CDR3 is 14 residues. CDR1 and CDR2 from the germline V gene are SNHLY and FYNNEI.

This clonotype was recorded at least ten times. The CDR3 region is CASSPPGDTQYF. The CDR3 nucleotides read TGTGCCAGCAGCCCGCCGGGCGATACGCAGTATTTT. V gene TRBV7-2 combines with J gene TRBJ2-3; D call uncertain. Germline V gene sequence: CDR1 SGHTA, CDR2 FQGNSA. V lost 5 bases, J lost 6 bases, and 9 bases lay in between. The CDR3 spans 12 residues.

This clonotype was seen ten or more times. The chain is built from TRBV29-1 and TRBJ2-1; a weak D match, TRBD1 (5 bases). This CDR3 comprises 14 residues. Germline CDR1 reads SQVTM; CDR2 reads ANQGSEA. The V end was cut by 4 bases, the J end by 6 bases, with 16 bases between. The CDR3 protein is CSVVGAQGGNEQFF. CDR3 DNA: TGCAGCGTTGTGGGTGCTCAGGGTGGCAATGAGCAGTTCTTC.

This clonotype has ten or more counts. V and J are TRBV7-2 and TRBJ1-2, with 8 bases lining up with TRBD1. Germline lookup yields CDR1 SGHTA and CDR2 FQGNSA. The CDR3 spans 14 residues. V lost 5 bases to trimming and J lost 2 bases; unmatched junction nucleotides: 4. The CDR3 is CASSVGQGNYGYTF. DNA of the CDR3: TGTGCCAGCAGCGTCGGACAGGGAAACTATGGCTACACCTTC.

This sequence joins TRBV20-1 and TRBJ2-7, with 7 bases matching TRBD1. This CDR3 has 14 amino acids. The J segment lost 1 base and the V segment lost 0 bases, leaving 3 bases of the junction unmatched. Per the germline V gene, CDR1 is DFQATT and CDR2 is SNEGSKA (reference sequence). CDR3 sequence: CSAREMTGSYEQYF. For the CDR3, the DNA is TGCAGTGCTAGAGAGATGACAGGGTCCTACGAGCAGTACTTC.

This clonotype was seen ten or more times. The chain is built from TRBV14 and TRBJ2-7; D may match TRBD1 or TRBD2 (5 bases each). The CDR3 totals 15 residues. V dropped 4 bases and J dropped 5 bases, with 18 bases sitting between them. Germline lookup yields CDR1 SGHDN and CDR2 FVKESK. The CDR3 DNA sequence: TGTGCCAGCAGCCTTCCGGGACGGACTCTAAACGAGCAGTACTTC. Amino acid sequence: CASSLPGRTLNEQYF.

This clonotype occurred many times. The CDR3 bases are TGTGCCAGCAGCTCAATCAGGACAGGGCTTAACTATGGCTACACCTTC. This sequence encodes CASSSIRTGLNYGYTF. The J gene is TRBJ1-2, the V gene TRBV7-2; 8 bases map to TRBD1. Looked up from germline, CDR1 is SGHTA and CDR2 is FQGNSA. The V gene end was trimmed by 4 bases and the J gene end by 1 base; junction bases not matched to a gene: 8. CDR3 length: 16 amino acids.

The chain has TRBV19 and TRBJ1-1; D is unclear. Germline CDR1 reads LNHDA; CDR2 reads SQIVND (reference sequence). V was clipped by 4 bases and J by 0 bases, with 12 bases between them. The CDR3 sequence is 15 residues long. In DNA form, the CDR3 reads TGTGCCAGTAGTAATCCTAGCGGAATGAACACTGAAGCTTTCTTT. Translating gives CASSNPSGMNTEAFF.